Sequencing of this TCR beta chain was carried out in a study of blood T cell repertoires in COVID-19. About the study: Samples came from the United States, Italy and Spain, spanning acute and convalescent COVID-19. PBMCs, B-cell-depleted T cells, or T cells provided the cDNA or gDNA that made up the material.

Participants' reported clinical history set cohort assignment. In the original processing: Reference gene primer amplification in the assay estimated nucleated cell counts. Produced via immunoSEQ multiplex PCR; TCRdb's table is partial and in-frame only. V, J and clone size are taken as reported in that table, and D and trimming were inferred from the DNA itself. Here the sample spans roughly 220,000 clones, about 90% being singletons. The V gene end was trimmed by 2 bases and the J gene end by 0 bases; junction bases not matched to a gene: 13. This CDR3 has 19 amino acids. Germline values: CDR1 MRHNA, CDR2 SNTAGT.

This sequence joins TRBV6-4 and TRBJ1-3; 7 bases are shared with TRBD1. The sequence was obtained from a woman aged 50 to 60 with acute COVID-19. What was sequenced was PBMCs or T cells enriched from blood (not recorded which). CDR3 sequence: CASSDPTSGGRPSGNTIYF. The DNA for the CDR3 is TGTGCCAGCAGTGACCCCACCTCAGGGGGTCGACCCTCTGGAAACACCATATATTTT.